The T cell receptor beta chain described here comes from a study of blood T cell repertoires in COVID-19 (dated by TCRdb to 2018 to 2020). For the study in its entirety: Samples covering the acute and convalescent phases of COVID-19 were provided by collaborators in the United States, Italy and Spain. The prospective study material was composed of cDNA or gDNA derived from T cells, B-cell-depleted T cells, or PBMCs. Subjects who had been exposed to COVID-19, were actively infected with it, or had recovered from it provided the deeply sampled blood TCRbeta repertoires that made up the dataset. The repertoires were released in a freely available public database meant as a resource for research on the immune response to SARS-CoV-2. Samples came from the ongoing ImmuneRACE study (first 160 participants) plus 1,254 subjects from 6 global collaborators. Sample metadata almost always included a de-identified subject ID, COVID-19 status, age in years and sex. Where available, HLA class I and class II types were taken from metadata supplied by the sample provider and were not determined by assay-based typing.

Collaborating institutions collected whole blood in K2EDTA tubes following their own protocols. For TCRbeta analysis, collaborator samples were shipped as frozen whole blood, as isolated PBMCs, or as DNA extracted from either sample type. The CDR1 and CDR2 encoded by the germline V gene (reference sequence) are WNHNN and SYGVQD. Trimming takes 0 bases from V and 4 bases from J, and the germline ends sit 9 bases apart. Measured from the cysteine to the phenylalanine, the CDR3 is 14 residues long. The entry retains the CDR3 DNA only, 42 bases that are in frame from base 1. The paper's findings and limits, for the study overall: The quantity of clinical and demographic metadata differed by source and by participant and was supplied without curation.

TCRbeta CDR3 regions were amplified from genomic DNA using the immunoSEQ Assay, a bias-controlled multiplex PCR. In the source study's methods: The number of nucleated cells in each sample was estimated from the amplification of reference gene primers within the assay. To quantify the absolute abundance of each unique TCRbeta CDR3 rearrangement, sequence reads were collapsed and filtered. Productive Simpson clonality was computed per sample as the square root of Simpson's diversity index over productive rearrangements. TCRdb mirrors the immuneACCESS table, restricted to in-frame sequences. Some clones are absent from its copies; in checked studies, under half trace to an unresolved V gene, and the reason for the others is unknown. V, J and clone size derive from that table, while D and trimming were established from the DNA sequence. Within this sample are about 280,000 clones, with 80% to 90% of them counted one time only. The biggest ten clones account for approximately 4.2% of the sample.

For this clone: Its antigen is not yet known. The record has no base qualities; no much larger clone is one base away.

The specimen sequenced was peripheral blood. The chain was built from TRBV10-1 and TRBJ1-2, with no reliable assignment of the D segment. The clonotype comes from a middle-aged man with acute or convalescent COVID-19. The bases are TGCGCCAGCAGTGAGTCTACGGCGGCCTATGGCTACACCTTC. Translated, this is CASSESTAAYGYTF.